The 21 T cell receptor beta chains below all came from one sample that was sequenced in a study of primary melanoma T cells and metastatic recurrence (dated by TCRdb to 2020 to 2022). Library method: the immunoSEQ multiplex PCR assay. In its TCRdb copy, this immuneACCESS table keeps in-frame sequences only and misses some clones. Where compared with another copy, unresolved V genes explain less than half of these, and the others have no known cause. Present in this sample are 85 to 120 clones, roughly 85% of which were seen just once. The ten largest clones capture approximately 18% of the sample. Input material: melanoma tumor tissue. These TCRs come from a human donor with melanoma.

This clone was counted once. This chain uses TRBV30 with TRBJ1-2; D gene uncertain. Germline CDR1 is GTSNPN and CDR2 is SVGIG (reference sequence). Between the trimmed V and J ends, which lost 1 base and 0 bases, there was a span of 3 bases. This CDR3 comprises 12 residues. CDR3 nucleotides: TGTGCCTGGAGTGAGGCTAACTATGGCTACACCTTC. Encoded protein: CAWSEANYGYTF.

This sequence joins TRBV11-3 and TRBJ1-6; TRBD1 might be the D (6 bases). Trimming left V 3 bases short and J 9 bases short, with 18 bases between. CDR1 SGHNT and CDR2 YENEEA come from the germline V gene. This CDR3 is built from 16 residues. CDR3 protein: CASSFRGGQRFSPLHF. The DNA of the CDR3 is TGTGCCAGCAGCTTCCGTGGGGGGCAAAGGTTTTCACCCCTCCACTTT.

This chain uses TRBV6-8 with TRBJ1-4, with a tentative D call TRBD1 (5 bases). V dropped 5 bases and J dropped 4 bases, with 11 bases sitting between them. The CDR3 length is 14 residues. Germline V gene sequence: CDR1 MNHGY, CDR2 SAAAGT. CDR3 amino acids: CASSVFGGNEKLFF. The CDR3, as DNA: TGTGCCAGCAGTGTATTCGGGGGTAATGAAAAACTGTTTTTT.

This sequence joins TRBV16 and TRBJ2-5; no definite D call. The CDR3 is 14 amino acids. The V end lost 0 bases, the J end lost 0 bases, and 5 bases lay between the germline ends. Germline CDR1 and CDR2: KGHSY and FQNENV. The chain's CDR3 is CASSQSRYQETQYF. CDR3 in DNA: TGTGCCAGCAGCCAATCGAGGTACCAAGAGACCCAGTACTTC.

This clone was seen just once. The genes are TRBV19 and TRBJ2-7, with D maybe TRBD2 (6 bases). Germline V gene lookup returns CDR1 LNHDA and CDR2 SQIVND (reference sequence). CDR3 length equals 15 residues. Trimming took off 3 bases at V and 0 bases at J, with 12 bases between the two ends. CDR3 nucleotide sequence: TGTGCCAGTAGTATCCGACACGGGGGCTCCTACGAGCAGTACTTC. As protein: CASSIRHGGSYEQYF.

This clone was observed a handful of times. The chain carries TRBV7-1 and TRBJ2-7; possibly TRBD1 for D (6 bases). TRBV7-1 is an ORF; its function is uncertain. The CDR3 runs 13 residues. The V end was cut by 5 bases, the J end by 5 bases, with 13 bases between. The CDR3 nucleotides read TGTGCCAGCAGCCCGGACAGACTCGACGAGCAGTACTTC. This sequence encodes CASSPDRLDEQYF.

The gene calls are TRBV14 and TRBJ2-1; TRBD1 might be the D (6 bases). Germline-derived CDR1 and CDR2 are SGHDN and FVKESK. Trimming took off 4 bases at V and 5 bases at J, with 15 bases between the two ends. CDR3 length equals 15 residues. Here the CDR3 reads CASSLLDAGDNEQFF. For the CDR3, the DNA is TGTGCCAGCAGCCTCCTCGATGCAGGGGACAATGAGCAGTTCTTC.

This clone was recorded once. The rearrangement links TRBV1 to TRBJ2-1; TRBD2 reflects the table's D call only, with no check against the DNA. TRBV1 is marked as a pseudogene. This CDR3 contains 15 residues. CDR3 protein: CTSMILAGSYNKQFF. The DNA of the CDR3 is TGCACCAGCATGATACTAGCGGGCTCCTACAATAAGCAGTTCTTC.

This chain joins TRBV5-1 and TRBJ2-1; TRBD2 agrees at 8 bases. In germline, CDR1 is SGHRS, CDR2 YFSETQ. Trimming took 2 bases from V and 4 from J; bases not matched to a gene: 8. This CDR3 is 16 amino acids long. The CDR3 reads CASSLRGGLVYNEQFF. Written as DNA, the CDR3 is TGCGCCAGCAGCTTAAGAGGGGGACTAGTATACAATGAGCAGTTCTTC. The variable domain in full, completed from reference TRBV5-1 and TRBJ2-1, reads KAGVTQTPRYLIKTRGQQVTLSCSPISGHRSVSWYQQTPGQGLQFLFEYFSETQRNKGNFPGRFSGRQFSNSRSEMNVSTLELGDSALYLCASSLRGGLVYNEQFFGPGTRLTVL.

The genes are TRBV19 and TRBJ1-2; D is ambiguous. Germline V gene lookup returns CDR1 LNHDA and CDR2 SQIVND (reference sequence). The V and J ends lost 5 bases and 0 bases respectively, with 10 bases between them. The CDR3 contains 14 residues. CDR3 loop: CASSLRSANYGYTF. The CDR3 nucleotides are TGTGCCAGTAGTCTCCGGTCCGCTAACTATGGCTACACCTTC.

V and J are TRBV10-3 and TRBJ2-3; TRBD2 aligns across 7 bases. V lost 0 bases and J lost 7; bases outside the gene matches: 7. The CDR3 has 15 residues. Germline V gene data show CDR1 as ENHRY and CDR2 as SYGVKD. CDR3 sequence reads: CAISESGRGGNTQYF. The CDR3 nucleotides are TGTGCCATCAGTGAGTCGGGGAGGGGAGGAAATACGCAGTATTTT.

The J gene is TRBJ2-3, the V gene TRBV11-3; maybe TRBD2 (5 bases). Germline lookup yields CDR1 SGHNT and CDR2 YENEEA. V was cut by 3 bases and J by 8 bases, with 24 bases left in between. The CDR3 is 17 residues long. CDR3 protein: CASSLEVLGRPTGTQYF. The CDR3 nucleotides are TGTGCCAGCAGCTTGGAGGTTTTAGGACGCCCGACGGGTACGCAGTATTTT.

This clone was recorded only once. V gene TRBV19 combines with J gene TRBJ2-1, with 10 bases aligning to TRBD2. The germline gives CDR1 LNHDA, CDR2 SQIVND (reference sequence). The J segment lost 8 bases and the V segment lost 3 bases, leaving 7 bases of the junction unmatched. The CDR3 contains 15 residues. The CDR3 protein is CASSMLAGVSDEQFF. The CDR3 DNA reads TGTGCCAGTAGTATGCTAGCGGGAGTATCTGATGAGCAGTTCTTC. Looking up the rest from reference TRBV19 and TRBJ2-1 gives the full variable domain: DGGITQSPKYLFRKEGQNVTLSCEQNLNHDAMYWYRQDPGQGLRLIYYSQIVNDFQKGDIAEGYSVSREKKESFPLTVTSAQKNPTAFYLCASSMLAGVSDEQFFGPGTRLTVL.

The chain uses TRBV12-5 and TRBJ2-1, with D maybe TRBD2 (5 bases). CDR3 size: 14 residues. Germline CDR1 and CDR2: LGHNT and FRNRAP. CDR3 bases: TGTGCCAGCCTTAGCGACTCCGCGAGGAATGAGCAGTTCTTC. This encodes CASLSDSARNEQFF.

The rearrangement uses TRBV12-2 and TRBJ1-1. TRBV12-2 has pseudogene status. The CDR3 has 14 residues. The CDR3 sequence: CLVVGFMVNTEAFF. The CDR3 DNA reads TGTCTGGTAGTCGGTTTCATGGTGAACACTGAAGCTTTCTTT.

Only a few counts were recorded for this clone. The chain employs TRBV11-3 and TRBJ2-1, with D possibly matching TRBD2 (6 bases). The CDR3 covers 15 residues. V was shortened by 2 bases and J by 5 bases, with 13 bases between the two germline ends. Germline V gene data show CDR1 as SGHNT and CDR2 as YENEEA. In DNA, the CDR3 is TGTGCCAGCAGCTTAAGCCTCACGGGAGACAATGAGCAGTTCTTC. It codes for CASSLSLTGDNEQFF.

The V and J genes are TRBV11-3 and TRBJ2-3, with D possibly matching TRBD1 (6 bases). V was shortened by 4 bases and J by 4 bases, with 18 bases between the two germline ends. The CDR3 runs to 16 residues. Looked up from germline, CDR1 is SGHNT and CDR2 is YENEEA. The CDR3: CASSSQLSAGADTQYF. CDR3 nucleotides: TGTGCCAGCAGCTCCCAGCTGTCGGCAGGGGCAGATACGCAGTATTTT.

The J gene is TRBJ2-3, the V gene TRBV6-8; TRBD2 agrees at 12 bases. After removal of 8 bases from V and 10 bases from J, the junction contained 10 bases not matched to a gene. The CDR3 extends over 14 amino acids. CDR1 is MNHGY and CDR2 is SAAAGT in the germline V gene. CDR3 in DNA: TGTGCCAGCCAACTAGCGGGAGGTGGGGGGGCGCAGTATTTT. This gives the protein CASQLAGGGGAQYF.

The chain carries TRBV1 and TRBJ1-4; the listed D gene, TRBD1, was not tested against the DNA. TRBV1 is designated a pseudogene. CDR3 length equals 15 residues. CDR3 region: CASSQGLPTNEKLFF. In nucleotides, the CDR3 is TGCGCCAGCAGCCAAGGGCTCCCAACTAATGAAAAACTGTTTTTT.

The chain has TRBV10-2 and TRBJ1-6; D not resolved. V was cut by 8 bases and J by 3 bases, with 11 bases left in between. CDR3 length: 14 amino acids. Germline CDR1 WSHSY, CDR2 SAAADI. CDR3 DNA: TGCGCCAGCGCGGCGGTCCTCTATAATTCACCCCTCCACTTT. Its translation: CASAAVLYNSPLHF.

The chain couples TRBV28 to TRBJ1-3; no firm D call. The germline CDR1 and CDR2 sequences are MDHEN and SYDVKM. This CDR3 comprises 12 residues. V was trimmed by 6 bases and J by 0 bases, leaving 3 bases between them. The CDR3 sequence is CASRSSGNTIYF. The CDR3 nucleotides are TGTGCCAGCAGGTCCTCTGGAAACACCATATATTTT.